This T cell receptor beta chain is from a study of T cells in Graves' hyperthyroidism and ophthalmopathy. On the study more broadly: Initial diagnosis, before any treatment, was when peripheral blood was collected.

Between the trimmed V and J ends, which lost 5 bases and 3 bases, there was a span of 13 bases. The CDR3 is made up of 14 amino acids. Germline assignment: CDR1 MDHEN and CDR2 SYDVKM. It was RNA transcripts that yielded the amplified TCR beta CDR3 regions. TCR CDR3 underwent first-round RT-PCR with the HTBI primer set. Each CDR3 protein gets one entry after TCRdb re-called the multiplex PCR reads with MiXCR. The table shows fewer than 450,000 distinct CDR3 sequences, with roughly a sixth occurring only once. The receptor comes from a woman younger than 45 with Graves' hyperthyroidism that later progressed to Graves' ophthalmopathy. V and J are TRBV28 and TRBJ1-2, with D hard to call. Specimen: blood. CDR3 protein: CASSPRANYYGYTF. The CDR3 nucleotides read TGTGCCAGCAGTCCAAGAGCCAACTACTATGGCTACACCTTC.